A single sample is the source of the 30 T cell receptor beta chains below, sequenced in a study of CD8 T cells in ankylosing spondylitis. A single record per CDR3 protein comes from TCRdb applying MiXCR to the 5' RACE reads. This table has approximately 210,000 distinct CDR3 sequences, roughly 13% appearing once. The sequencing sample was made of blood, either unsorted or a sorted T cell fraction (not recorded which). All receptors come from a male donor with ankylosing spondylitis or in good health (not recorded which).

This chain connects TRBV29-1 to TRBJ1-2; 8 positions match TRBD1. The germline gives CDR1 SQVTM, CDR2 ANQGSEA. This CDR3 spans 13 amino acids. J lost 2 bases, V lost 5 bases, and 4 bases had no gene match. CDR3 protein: CSVRQGNNYGYTF. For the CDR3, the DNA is TGCAGCGTTAGACAGGGGAACAACTATGGCTACACCTTC.

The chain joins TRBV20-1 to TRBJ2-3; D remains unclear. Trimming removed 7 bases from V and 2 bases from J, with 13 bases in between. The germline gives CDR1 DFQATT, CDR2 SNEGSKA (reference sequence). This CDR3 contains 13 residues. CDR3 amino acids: CSERRSATDTQYF. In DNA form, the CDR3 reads TGCAGTGAACGGCGGTCGGCCACAGATACGCAGTATTTT.

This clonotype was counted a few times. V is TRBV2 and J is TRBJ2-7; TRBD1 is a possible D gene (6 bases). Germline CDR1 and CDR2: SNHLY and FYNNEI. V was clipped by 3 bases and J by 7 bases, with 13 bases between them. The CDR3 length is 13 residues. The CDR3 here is CASSDLLGAEQYF. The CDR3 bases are TGTGCCAGCAGTGACCTTCTGGGGGCTGAGCAGTACTTC.

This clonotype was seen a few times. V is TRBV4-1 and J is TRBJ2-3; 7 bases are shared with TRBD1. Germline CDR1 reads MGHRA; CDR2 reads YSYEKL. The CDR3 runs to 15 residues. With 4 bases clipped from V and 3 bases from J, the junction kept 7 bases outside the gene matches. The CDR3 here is CASSPLTGLTDTQYF. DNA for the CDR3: TGCGCCAGCAGCCCTTTGACAGGGTTAACAGATACGCAGTATTTT.

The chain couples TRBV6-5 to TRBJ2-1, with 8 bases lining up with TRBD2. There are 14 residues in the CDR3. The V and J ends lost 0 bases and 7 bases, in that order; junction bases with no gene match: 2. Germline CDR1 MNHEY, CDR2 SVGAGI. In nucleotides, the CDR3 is TGTGCCAGCAGTTACTCGACGGGGGGGAATGAGCAGTTCTTC. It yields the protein CASSYSTGGNEQFF.

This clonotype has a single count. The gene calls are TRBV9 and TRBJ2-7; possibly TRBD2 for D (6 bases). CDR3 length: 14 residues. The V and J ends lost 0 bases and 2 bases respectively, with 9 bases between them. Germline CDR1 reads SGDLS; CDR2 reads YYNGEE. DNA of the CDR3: TGTGCCAGCAGCGTAGGGGGGGTCCCCTACGAGCAGTACTTC. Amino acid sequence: CASSVGGVPYEQYF.

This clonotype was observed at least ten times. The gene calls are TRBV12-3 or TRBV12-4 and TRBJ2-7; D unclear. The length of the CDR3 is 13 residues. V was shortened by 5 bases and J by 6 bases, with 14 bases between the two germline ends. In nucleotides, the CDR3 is TGTGCCAGCAGTCCCGGTGGGGTCCGCGAGCAGTACTTC. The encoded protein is CASSPGGVREQYF.

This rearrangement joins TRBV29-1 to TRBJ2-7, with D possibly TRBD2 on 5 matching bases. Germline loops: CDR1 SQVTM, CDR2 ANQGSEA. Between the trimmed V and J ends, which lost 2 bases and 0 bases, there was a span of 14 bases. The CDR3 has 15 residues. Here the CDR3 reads CSVENPAESSYEQYF. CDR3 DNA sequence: TGCAGCGTTGAAAACCCAGCGGAGAGCTCCTACGAGCAGTACTTC.

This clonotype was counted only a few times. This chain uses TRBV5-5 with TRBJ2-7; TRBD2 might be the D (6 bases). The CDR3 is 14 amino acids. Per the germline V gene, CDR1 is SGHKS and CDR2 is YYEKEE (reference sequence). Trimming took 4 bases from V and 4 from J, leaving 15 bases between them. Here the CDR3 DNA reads TGTGCCAGCAGCCCGGGGTCTGCGGGGTACGAGCAGTACTTC. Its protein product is CASSPGSAGYEQYF.

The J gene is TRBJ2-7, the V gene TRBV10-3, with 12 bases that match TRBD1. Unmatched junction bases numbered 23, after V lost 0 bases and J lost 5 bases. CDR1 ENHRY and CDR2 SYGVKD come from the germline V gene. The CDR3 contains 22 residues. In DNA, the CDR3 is TGTGCCATCAGTGAGTCCGTCGTCGGACAGCTTGAAATGGGACAGGGGGCGCACGAGCAGTACTTC. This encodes CAISESVVGQLEMGQGAHEQYF.

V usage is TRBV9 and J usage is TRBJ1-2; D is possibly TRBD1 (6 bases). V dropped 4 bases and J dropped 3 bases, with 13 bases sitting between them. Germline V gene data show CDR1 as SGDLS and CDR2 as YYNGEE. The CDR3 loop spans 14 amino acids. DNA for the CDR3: TGTGCCAGCAGCCCACAGGGAAGAGACTATGGCTACACCTTC. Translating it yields CASSPQGRDYGYTF. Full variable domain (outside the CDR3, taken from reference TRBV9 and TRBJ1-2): DSGVTQTPKHLITATGQRVTLRCSPRSGDLSVYWYQQSLDQGLQFLIQYYNGEERAKGNILERFSAQQFPDLHSELNLSSLELGDSALYFCASSPQGRDYGYTFGSGTRLTVV.

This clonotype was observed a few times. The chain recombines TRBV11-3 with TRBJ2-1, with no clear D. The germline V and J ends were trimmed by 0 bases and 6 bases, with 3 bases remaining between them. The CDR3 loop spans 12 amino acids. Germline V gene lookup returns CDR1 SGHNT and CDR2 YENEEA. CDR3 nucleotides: TGTGCCAGCAGCTTAGACAGCAATGAGCAGTTCTTC. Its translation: CASSLDSNEQFF.

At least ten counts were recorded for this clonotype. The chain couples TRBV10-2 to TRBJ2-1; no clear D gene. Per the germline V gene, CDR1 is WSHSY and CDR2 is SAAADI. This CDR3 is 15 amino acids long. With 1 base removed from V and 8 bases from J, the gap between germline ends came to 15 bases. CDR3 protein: CASSELVGKAYEQFF. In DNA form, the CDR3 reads TGCGCCAGCAGTGAGTTGGTAGGAAAGGCCTATGAGCAGTTCTTC.

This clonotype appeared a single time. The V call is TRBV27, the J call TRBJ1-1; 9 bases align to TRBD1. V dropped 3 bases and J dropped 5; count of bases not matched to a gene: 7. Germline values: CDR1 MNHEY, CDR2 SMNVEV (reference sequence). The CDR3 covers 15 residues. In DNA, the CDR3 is TGTGCCAGCAGTTTCGGAACAGGGGGCTTAACTGAAGCTTTCTTT. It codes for CASSFGTGGLTEAFF.

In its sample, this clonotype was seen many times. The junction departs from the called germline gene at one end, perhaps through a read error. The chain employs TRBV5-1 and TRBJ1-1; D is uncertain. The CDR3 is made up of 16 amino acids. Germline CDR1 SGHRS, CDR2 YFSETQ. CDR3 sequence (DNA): TGCGCCAGCAGCGTGGTATTGAGTGAGGAGAACCCTGAAGCTTTCTTT. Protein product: CASSVVLSEENPEAFF.

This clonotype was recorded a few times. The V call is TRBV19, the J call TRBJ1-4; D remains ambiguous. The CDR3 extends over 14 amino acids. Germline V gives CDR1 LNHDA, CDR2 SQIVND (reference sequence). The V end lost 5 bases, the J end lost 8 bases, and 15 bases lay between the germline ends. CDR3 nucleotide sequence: TGTGCCAGTAGTGGCCTCGATTTGTACGAAAAACTGTTTTTT. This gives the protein CASSGLDLYEKLFF. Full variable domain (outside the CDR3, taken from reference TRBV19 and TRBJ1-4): DGGITQSPKYLFRKEGQNVTLSCEQNLNHDAMYWYRQDPGQGLRLIYYSQIVNDFQKGDIAEGYSVSREKKESFPLTVTSAQKNPTAFYLCASSGLDLYEKLFFGSGTQLSVL.

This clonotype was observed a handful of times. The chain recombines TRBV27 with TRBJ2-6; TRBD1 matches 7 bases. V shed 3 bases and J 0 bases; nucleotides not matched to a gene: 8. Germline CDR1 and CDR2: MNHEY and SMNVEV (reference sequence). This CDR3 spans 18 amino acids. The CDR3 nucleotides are TGTGCCAGCAGTTTGATGGGACAGCGACTCTCTGGGGCCAACGTCCTGACTTTC. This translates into CASSLMGQRLSGANVLTF.

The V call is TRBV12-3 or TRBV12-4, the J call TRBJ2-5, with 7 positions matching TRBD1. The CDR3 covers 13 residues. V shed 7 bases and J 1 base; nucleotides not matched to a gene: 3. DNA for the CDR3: TGTGCCAGCATCGGGGACAGCCAAGAGACCCAGTACTTC. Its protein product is CASIGDSQETQYF.

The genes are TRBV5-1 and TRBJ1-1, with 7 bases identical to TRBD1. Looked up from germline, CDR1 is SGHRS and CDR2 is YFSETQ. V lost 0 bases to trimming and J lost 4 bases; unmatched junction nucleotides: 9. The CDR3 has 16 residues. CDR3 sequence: CASSLEEGARSTEAFF. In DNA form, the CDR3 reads TGCGCCAGCAGCTTGGAAGAGGGGGCGCGGAGCACTGAAGCTTTCTTT.

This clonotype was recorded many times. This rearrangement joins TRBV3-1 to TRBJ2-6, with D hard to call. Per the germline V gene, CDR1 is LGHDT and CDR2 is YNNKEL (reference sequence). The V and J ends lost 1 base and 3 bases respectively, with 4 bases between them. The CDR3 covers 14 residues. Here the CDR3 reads CASSQGGGANVLTF. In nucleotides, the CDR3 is TGTGCCAGCAGCCAAGGGGGTGGGGCCAACGTCCTGACTTTC.

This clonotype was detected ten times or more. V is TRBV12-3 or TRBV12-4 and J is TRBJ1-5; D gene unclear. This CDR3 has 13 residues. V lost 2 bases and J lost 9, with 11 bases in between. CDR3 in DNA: TGTGCCAGCAGTTTATACCCGATGCGGCCCCAGCATTTT. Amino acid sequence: CASSLYPMRPQHF.

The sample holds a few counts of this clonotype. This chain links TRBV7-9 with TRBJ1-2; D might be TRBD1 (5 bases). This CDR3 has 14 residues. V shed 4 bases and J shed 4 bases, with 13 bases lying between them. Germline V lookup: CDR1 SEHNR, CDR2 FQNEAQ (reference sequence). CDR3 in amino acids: CASSSRTGLYGYTF. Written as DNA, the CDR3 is TGTGCCAGCAGCTCCCGGACGGGACTCTATGGCTACACCTTC.

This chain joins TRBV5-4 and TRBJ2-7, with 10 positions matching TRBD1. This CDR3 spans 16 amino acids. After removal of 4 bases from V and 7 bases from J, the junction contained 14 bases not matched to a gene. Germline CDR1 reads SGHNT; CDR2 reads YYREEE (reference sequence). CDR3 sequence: CASSVHGTGVFREQYF. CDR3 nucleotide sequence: TGTGCCAGCAGCGTGCATGGGACAGGGGTTTTCAGAGAGCAGTACTTC.

The CDR3 protein is CASSVMGPGENIQYF. For the CDR3, the DNA is TGTGCCAGCAGTGTGATGGGCCCGGGGGAAAACATTCAGTACTTC. J is TRBJ2-4 and V is TRBV2; perhaps TRBD2 as D (6 bases). The CDR3 covers 15 residues. The ends were cut back, 4 bases at V and 5 bases at J, with 15 bases in the middle. CDR1 is SNHLY and CDR2 is FYNNEI in the germline V gene. Full variable domain (outside the CDR3, taken from reference TRBV2 and TRBJ2-4): EPEVTQTPSHQVTQMGQEVILRCVPISNHLYFYWYRQILGQKVEFLVSFYNNEISEKSEIFDDQFSVERPDGSNFTLKIRSTKLEDSAMYFCASSVMGPGENIQYFGAGTRLSVL.

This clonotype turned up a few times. Here the CDR3 DNA reads TGTGCCAGCAGCTTACCCTACAATCCGACGGGAGAGACCCAGTACTTC. Protein product: CASSLPYNPTGETQYF. The rearrangement uses TRBV7-9 and TRBJ2-5; D remains ambiguous. The V gene's germline CDR1 is SEHNR and CDR2 FQNEAQ (reference sequence). V shed 2 bases and J shed 4 bases, with 17 bases lying between them. The CDR3 contains 16 residues. Filled out from reference TRBV7-9 and TRBJ2-5, the complete variable domain reads DTGVSQNPRHKITKRGQNVTFRCDPISEHNRLYWYRQTLGQGPEFLTYFQNEAQLEKSRLLSDRFSAERPKGSFSTLEIQRTEQGDSAMYLCASSLPYNPTGETQYFGPGTRLLVL.

CDR3 loop: CASSQGTGQVGNQPQHF. As DNA, the CDR3 is TGCGCCAGCAGCCAAGGGACAGGACAGGTAGGCAATCAGCCCCAGCATTTT. The rearrangement uses TRBV4-1 and TRBJ1-5, with 7 bases identical to TRBD1. The CDR3 is 17 amino acids. V trimming: 1 base; J trimming: 2 bases; junction bases outside the gene matches: 8. Germline V gene lookup returns CDR1 MGHRA and CDR2 YSYEKL.

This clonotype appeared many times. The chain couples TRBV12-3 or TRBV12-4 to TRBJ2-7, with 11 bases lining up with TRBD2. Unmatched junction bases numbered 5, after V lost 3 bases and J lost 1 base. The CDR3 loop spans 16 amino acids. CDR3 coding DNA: TGTGCCAGCAGTTTGGTAGCGGGAGGGCCTTCCTACGAGCAGTACTTC. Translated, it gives CASSLVAGGPSYEQYF.

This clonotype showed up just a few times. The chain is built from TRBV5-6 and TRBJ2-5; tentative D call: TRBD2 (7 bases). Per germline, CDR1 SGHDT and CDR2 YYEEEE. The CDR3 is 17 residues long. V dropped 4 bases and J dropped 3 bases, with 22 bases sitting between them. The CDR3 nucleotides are TGTGCCAGCAGCCGCTACCTGATTGGGGGGGGCAAAGAGACCCAGTACTTC. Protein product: CASSRYLIGGGKETQYF.

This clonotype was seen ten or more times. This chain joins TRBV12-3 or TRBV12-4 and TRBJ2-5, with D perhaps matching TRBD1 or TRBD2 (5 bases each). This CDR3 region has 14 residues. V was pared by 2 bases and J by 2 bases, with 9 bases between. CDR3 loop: CASSLRGPQETQYF. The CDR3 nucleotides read TGTGCCAGCAGTTTAAGGGGACCGCAAGAGACCCAGTACTTC.

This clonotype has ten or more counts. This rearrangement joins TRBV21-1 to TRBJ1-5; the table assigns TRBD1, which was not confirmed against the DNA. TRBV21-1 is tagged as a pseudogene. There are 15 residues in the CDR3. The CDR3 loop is CASSERQGFNQPQHF. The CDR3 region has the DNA TGTGCCAGCAGCGAACGACAGGGGTTCAATCAGCCCCAGCATTTT.